This TCR beta chain was observed in a study of T cell repertoires in cytomegalovirus infection. Study-wide results and limits: The ex vivo response was dominated by HLA-C-restricted CMV-specific TCR beta clonotypes.

TCRdb itself ran the reads through MiXCR, one entry per CDR3 protein. The sample yields about 130,000 distinct CDR3 sequences, about 24% seen once. This clonotype occurred a few times. Its antigen is currently unknown. Material for sequencing was PBMCs, sequenced either directly or after in vitro stimulation (not recorded which). The sequence derives from a human donor in good health (CMV status not recorded). Some clones in this sample may be carry-over from other donors' samples.

The CDR3: CASRLAGDFDEQFF. CDR3 DNA sequence: TGTGCCAGCAGACTAGCGGGAGATTTTGATGAGCAGTTCTTC. V is TRBV25-1 and J is TRBJ2-1; 11 positions match TRBD2. The CDR3 is made up of 14 amino acids. Looked up from germline, CDR1 is MGHDK and CDR2 is SYGVNS. V dropped 6 bases and J dropped 8; count of bases not matched to a gene: 6.